Listed below are T cell receptor beta chains from one sample, sequenced in a study of response to subunit inactivated influenza vaccine. One entry per CDR3 protein results from TCRdb running MiXCR on the RT-PCR reads. The data hold hundreds of thousands of distinct CDR3 sequences, with 6% to 9% observed a single time. The input for sequencing was PBMCs from blood, taken roughly 24 months after vaccination. The receptors derive from a man aged 50 to 69 who received an inactivated influenza vaccine. CDR3s include the opening cysteine and the closing phenylalanine or tryptophan. Each record gives: V gene, J gene, clone size, D gene, CDR3 protein, CDR3 DNA. D genes are given only for firm matches. The size entry is marked missing in some rows and otherwise reads once, few, many or a size class.

V: TRBV28; J: TRBJ2-7; size: -; D: TRBD2; CDR3: CASSLATSGGSSYEQYF; DNA: TGTGCCAGCAGTTTAGCAACTAGCGGGGGGAGCTCCTACGAGCAGTACTTC
V: TRBV6-5; J: TRBJ1-2; size: few; D: -; CDR3: CASSYSRGINGYTF; DNA: TGTGCCAGCAGTTACTCGAGAGGGATTAATGGCTACACCTTC
V: TRBV7-3; J: TRBJ2-2; size: many; D: TRBD2; CDR3: CASSLIASGSGGELFF; DNA: TGTGCCAGCAGCTTAATCGCTAGCGGGAGCGGCGGGGAGCTGTTTTTT
V: TRBV12-3/TRBV12-4; J: TRBJ2-1; size: many; D: -; CDR3: CASAVVGFGEQFF; DNA: TGTGCCAGCGCGGTCGTAGGGTTTGGGGAGCAGTTCTTC
V: TRBV6-5; J: TRBJ1-3; size: many; D: -; CDR3: CASLSPGNTIYF; DNA: TGTGCCAGCCTTTCCCCGGGAAACACCATATATTTT
V: TRBV29-1; J: TRBJ2-5; size: -; D: -; CDR3: CSALGGQKETQYF; DNA: TGCAGCGCCCTGGGGGGGCAGAAAGAGACCCAGTACTTC
V: TRBV27; J: TRBJ1-5; size: few; D: -; CDR3: CASRERDLSNQPQHF; DNA: TGTGCCAGCAGAGAAAGGGACCTAAGCAATCAGCCCCAGCATTTT
V: TRBV20-1; J: TRBJ2-2; size: many; D: -; CDR3: CSAWSNTYGELFF; DNA: TGCAGTGCGTGGTCAAATACTTACGGGGAGCTGTTTTTT
V: TRBV20-1; J: TRBJ2-5; size: many; D: -; CDR3: CSAALGEETQYF; DNA: TGCAGTGCTGCCTTAGGGGAGGAGACCCAGTACTTC
V: TRBV14; J: TRBJ2-1; size: many; D: -; CDR3: CASSRRRLGGYNEQFF; DNA: TGTGCCAGCAGCCGAAGAAGACTAGGGGGATACAATGAGCAGTTCTTC
V: TRBV5-1; J: TRBJ1-2; size: many; D: -; CDR3: CASKAQGGNYGYTF; DNA: TGCGCCAGCAAGGCACAGGGTGGTAACTATGGCTACACCTTC
V: TRBV10-3; J: TRBJ2-4; size: many; D: -; CDR3: CAISDRLAKNIQYF; DNA: TGTGCCATCAGTGACCGGCTAGCCAAAAACATTCAGTACTTC
V: TRBV5-1; J: TRBJ2-1; size: many; D: TRBD1; CDR3: CASSLDGTGYNEQFF; DNA: TGCGCCAGCAGCTTGGACGGGACAGGGTACAATGAGCAGTTCTTC
V: TRBV29-1; J: TRBJ2-7; size: few; D: -; CDR3: CSVAPRGAGEQYF; DNA: TGCAGCGTTGCTCCTCGGGGGGCTGGCGAGCAGTACTTC
V: TRBV4-1; J: TRBJ2-3; size: -; D: TRBD1; CDR3: CASSQDGTGFLDTQYF; DNA: TGCGCCAGCAGCCAAGACGGGACAGGGTTTTTAGATACGCAGTATTTT
V: TRBV10-3; J: TRBJ2-1; size: few; D: -; CDR3: CAISAPGLINEQFF; DNA: TGTGCCATCAGCGCCCCAGGACTAATCAATGAGCAGTTCTTC
V: TRBV12-3/TRBV12-4; J: TRBJ2-3; size: many; D: -; CDR3: CASSSALRTDTQYF; DNA: TGTGCCAGCAGTTCGGCCTTACGCACAGATACGCAGTATTTT
V: TRBV4-1; J: TRBJ1-5; size: many; D: TRBD1; CDR3: CASSRVDRGNQPQHF; DNA: TGCGCCAGCAGCCGAGTGGACAGGGGGAATCAGCCCCAGCATTTT
V: TRBV15; J: TRBJ1-2; size: -; D: TRBD1; CDR3: CATSRDGTGGGYGYTF; DNA: TGTGCCACCAGCAGAGATGGGACAGGGGGCGGGTATGGCTACACCTTC
V: TRBV28; J: TRBJ1-6; size: many; D: TRBD1; CDR3: CASSRNRGHNSPLHF; DNA: TGTGCCAGCAGTAGGAACAGGGGGCACAATTCACCCCTCCACTTT
V: TRBV6-1; J: TRBJ2-3; size: many; D: -; CDR3: CASTRALSTDTQYF; DNA: TGTGCCAGCACCCGGGCCCTAAGCACAGATACGCAGTATTTT
V: TRBV20-1; J: TRBJ2-3; size: few; D: TRBD1; CDR3: CSASRGTGRRTDTQYF; DNA: TGCAGTGCTAGTAGGGGGACAGGGCGGAGGACAGATACGCAGTATTTT
V: TRBV20-1; J: TRBJ2-1; size: -; D: TRBD2; CDR3: CSARAIRLAGGLNEQFF; DNA: TGCAGTGCTAGAGCCATTCGACTAGCGGGAGGTTTGAATGAGCAGTTCTTC
V: TRBV6-5; J: TRBJ2-7; size: many; D: -; CDR3: CASSYSMVRTYEQYF; DNA: TGTGCCAGCAGTTACTCGATGGTCAGAACCTACGAGCAGTACTTC
V: TRBV29-1; J: TRBJ2-7; size: many; D: -; CDR3: CSVGFWGASYEQYF; DNA: TGCAGCGTTGGATTTTGGGGGGCGTCCTACGAGCAGTACTTC
V: TRBV4-1; J: TRBJ2-3; size: few; D: -; CDR3: CASSQRGTGTQYF; DNA: TGCGCCAGCAGCCAACGGGGTACCGGTACGCAGTATTTT
V: TRBV30; J: TRBJ2-6; size: -; D: -; CDR3: CAWSVDVGGANVLTF; DNA: TGTGCCTGGAGTGTAGACGTAGGAGGGGCCAACGTCCTGACTTTC
V: TRBV11-2; J: TRBJ2-5; size: few; D: TRBD1; CDR3: CASSSTGGLQETQYF; DNA: TGTGCCAGCAGCTCTACAGGGGGACTCCAAGAGACCCAGTACTTC
V: TRBV4-2; J: TRBJ2-1; size: many; D: TRBD1; CDR3: CASSPRTGGDYNEQFF; DNA: TGTGCCAGCAGCCCGCGGACAGGGGGGGATTACAATGAGCAGTTCTTC
V: TRBV7-2; J: TRBJ2-3; size: many; D: -; CDR3: CASSFTPGADTQYF; DNA: TGTGCCAGCAGCTTCACCCCAGGGGCAGATACGCAGTATTTT
V: TRBV5-1; J: TRBJ2-5; size: -; D: -; CDR3: CASSFDPSQETQYF; DNA: TGCGCCAGCAGCTTTGACCCATCCCAAGAGACCCAGTACTTC
V: TRBV20-1; J: TRBJ2-7; size: -; D: -; CDR3: CSASFGTGVAEQYF; DNA: TGCAGTGCTAGCTTCGGGACTGGGGTCGCAGAGCAGTACTTC
V: TRBV27; J: TRBJ1-1; size: many; D: -; CDR3: CASSLSGSGSTEAFF; DNA: TGTGCCAGCAGTTTATCGGGGTCAGGGAGCACTGAAGCTTTCTTT
V: TRBV3-1; J: TRBJ2-1; size: few; D: TRBD2; CDR3: CASSAISGGSYNEQFF; DNA: TGTGCCAGCAGCGCCATTAGCGGGGGCTCCTACAATGAGCAGTTCTTC
V: TRBV6-4; J: TRBJ2-3; size: many; D: -; CDR3: CASSDSTETDTQYF; DNA: TGTGCCAGCAGTGACTCGACGGAGACAGATACGCAGTATTTT
V: TRBV20-1; J: TRBJ2-2; size: few; D: -; CDR3: CSARLGTLNTGELFF; DNA: TGCAGTGCTAGACTCGGGACACTTAACACCGGGGAGCTGTTTTTT
V: TRBV6-5; J: TRBJ2-1; size: -; D: TRBD1; CDR3: CASSYTGTGAYNEQFF; DNA: TGTGCCAGCAGTTACACCGGGACAGGGGCCTACAATGAGCAGTTCTTC
V: TRBV7-2; J: TRBJ2-2; size: -; D: TRBD1; CDR3: CASRSDRVNTGELFF; DNA: TGTGCCAGCAGGTCGGACAGGGTTAACACCGGGGAGCTGTTTTTT
V: TRBV11-2; J: TRBJ2-2; size: few; D: TRBD1; CDR3: CASSSVRDRNTGELFF; DNA: TGTGCCAGCAGCTCCGTCAGGGACAGGAACACCGGGGAGCTGTTTTTT
V: TRBV5-5; J: TRBJ1-6; size: few; D: -; CDR3: CASSPGPRKGSPLHF; DNA: TGTGCCAGCAGCCCGGGCCCCAGGAAGGGGTCACCCCTCCACTTT
V: TRBV5-6; J: TRBJ2-7; size: -; D: -; CDR3: CASNFLQGFSYEQYF; DNA: TGTGCCAGCAACTTCCTACAGGGTTTCTCCTACGAGCAGTACTTC
V: TRBV20-1; J: TRBJ2-1; size: few; D: TRBD2; CDR3: CSARGVPAGGSYNEQFF; DNA: TGCAGTGCTAGAGGGGTACCAGCGGGGGGATCCTACAATGAGCAGTTCTTC
V: TRBV18; J: TRBJ2-6; size: -; D: -; CDR3: CASSRRYGSGANVLTF; DNA: TGTGCCAGCTCACGACGATACGGGTCTGGGGCCAACGTCCTGACTTTC
V: TRBV3-1; J: TRBJ1-1; size: -; D: -; CDR3: CASSQGSKNEAFF; DNA: TGTGCCAGCAGCCAAGGGTCCAAGAATGAAGCTTTCTTT
V: TRBV10-3; J: TRBJ1-5; size: few; D: -; CDR3: CAISESGGSNQPQHF; DNA: TGTGCCATCAGTGAGTCGGGGGGTAGCAATCAGCCCCAGCATTTT
V: TRBV15; J: TRBJ2-2; size: -; D: -; CDR3: CATSRNRGRELFF; DNA: TGTGCCACCAGCAGAAATCGGGGGCGGGAGCTGTTTTTT
V: TRBV6-2/TRBV6-3; J: TRBJ2-3; size: -; D: -; CDR3: CASRGGRADTQYF; DNA: TGTGCCAGCAGGGGGGGGCGCGCAGATACGCAGTATTTT
V: TRBV27; J: TRBJ2-5; size: few; D: -; CDR3: CASSKLGKETQYF; DNA: TGTGCCAGCAGTAAACTAGGGAAAGAGACCCAGTACTTC
V: TRBV11-2; J: TRBJ1-1; size: many; D: TRBD1; CDR3: CASSLPGQGRNTEAFF; DNA: TGTGCCAGCAGCTTACCGGGACAGGGTAGGAACACTGAAGCTTTCTTT
V: TRBV5-1; J: TRBJ2-7; size: -; D: -; CDR3: CASSAQVDYEQYF; DNA: TGCGCCAGCAGCGCTCAGGTTGATTACGAGCAGTACTTC
V: TRBV28; J: TRBJ2-7; size: -; D: -; CDR3: CASSFGGPTSHEQYF; DNA: TGTGCCAGCAGTTTTGGGGGACCTACCTCCCACGAGCAGTACTTC
V: TRBV19; J: TRBJ2-7; size: many; D: -; CDR3: CASSTTGPYEQYF; DNA: TGTGCCAGTAGTACAACAGGGCCCTACGAGCAGTACTTC
V: TRBV20-1; J: TRBJ1-5; size: few; D: TRBD1; CDR3: CSAATGTGFGPPQHF; DNA: TGCAGTGCTGCGACAGGGACGGGATTTGGTCCGCCCCAGCATTTT
V: TRBV29-1; J: TRBJ2-5; size: many; D: -; CDR3: CSVGDGETQYF; DNA: TGCAGCGTTGGGGACGGTGAGACCCAGTACTTC
V: TRBV12-3/TRBV12-4; J: TRBJ2-7; size: many; D: TRBD2; CDR3: CASSPSGRLYEQYF; DNA: TGTGCCAGCAGCCCTAGCGGGAGACTTTACGAGCAGTACTTC